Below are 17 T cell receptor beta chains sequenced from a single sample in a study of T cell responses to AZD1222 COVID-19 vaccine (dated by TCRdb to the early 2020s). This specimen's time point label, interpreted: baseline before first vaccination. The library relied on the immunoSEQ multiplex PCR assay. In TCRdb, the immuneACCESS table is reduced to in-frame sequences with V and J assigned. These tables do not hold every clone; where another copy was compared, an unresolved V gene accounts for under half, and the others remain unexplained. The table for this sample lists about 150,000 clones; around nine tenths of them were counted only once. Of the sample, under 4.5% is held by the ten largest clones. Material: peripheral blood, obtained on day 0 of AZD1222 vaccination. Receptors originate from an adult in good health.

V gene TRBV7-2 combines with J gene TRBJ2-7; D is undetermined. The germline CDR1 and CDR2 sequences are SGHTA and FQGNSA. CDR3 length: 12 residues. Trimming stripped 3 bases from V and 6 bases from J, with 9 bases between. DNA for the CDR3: TGTGCCAGCAGCTTCCGATTGGGCGAGCAGTACTTC. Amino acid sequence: CASSFRLGEQYF. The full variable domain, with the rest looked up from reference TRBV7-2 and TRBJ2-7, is GAGVSQSPSNKVTEKGKDVELRCDPISGHTALYWYRQSLGQGLEFLIYFQGNSAPDKSGLPSDRFSAERTGGSVSTLTIQRTQQEDSAVYLCASSFRLGEQYFGPGTRLTVT.

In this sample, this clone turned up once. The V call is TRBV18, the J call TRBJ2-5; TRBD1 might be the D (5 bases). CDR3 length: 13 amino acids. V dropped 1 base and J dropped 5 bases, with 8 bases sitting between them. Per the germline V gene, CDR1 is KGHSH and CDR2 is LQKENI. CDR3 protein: CASSPRGWETQYF. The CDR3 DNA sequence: TGTGCCAGCTCACCACGGGGCTGGGAGACCCAGTACTTC.

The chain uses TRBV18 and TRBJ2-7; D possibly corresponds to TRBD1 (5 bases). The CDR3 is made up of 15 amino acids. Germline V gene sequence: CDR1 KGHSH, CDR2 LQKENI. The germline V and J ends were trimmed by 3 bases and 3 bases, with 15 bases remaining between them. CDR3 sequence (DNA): TGTGCCAGCTCACCCAGTAAGGGGCCTCTCTACGAGCAGTACTTC. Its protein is CASSPSKGPLYEQYF.

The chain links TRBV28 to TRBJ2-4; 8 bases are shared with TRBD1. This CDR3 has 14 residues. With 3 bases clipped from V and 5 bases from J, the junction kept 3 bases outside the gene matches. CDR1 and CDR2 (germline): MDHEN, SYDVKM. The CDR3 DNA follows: TGTGCCAGCAGTTTCCAGGGGGCCCAAAACATTCAGTACTTC. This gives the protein CASSFQGAQNIQYF.

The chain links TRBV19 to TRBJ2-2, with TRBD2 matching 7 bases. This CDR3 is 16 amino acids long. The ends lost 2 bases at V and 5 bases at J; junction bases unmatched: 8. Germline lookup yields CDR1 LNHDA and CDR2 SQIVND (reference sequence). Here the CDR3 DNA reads TGTGCCAGTAGTATACGGACGGGAGGTAAAACCGGGGAGCTGTTTTTT. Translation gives CASSIRTGGKTGELFF.

This CDR3 is CASSLLGQGFGGTQYF. For the CDR3, the DNA is TGTGCCAGCAGTCTCTTGGGACAGGGTTTTGGTGGTACGCAGTATTTT. V and J are TRBV27 and TRBJ2-3; 9 bases line up with TRBD1. V shed 5 bases and J 8 bases; nucleotides not matched to a gene: 14. The length of the CDR3 is 16 residues. Germline CDR1 reads MNHEY; CDR2 reads SMNVEV (reference sequence).

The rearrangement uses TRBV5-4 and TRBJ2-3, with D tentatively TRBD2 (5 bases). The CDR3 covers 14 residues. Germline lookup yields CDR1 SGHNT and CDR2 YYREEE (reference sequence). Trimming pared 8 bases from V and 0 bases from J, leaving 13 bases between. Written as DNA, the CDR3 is TGTGCCAGTAGCCCCCGGACTAGCACAGATACGCAGTATTTT. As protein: CASSPRTSTDTQYF.

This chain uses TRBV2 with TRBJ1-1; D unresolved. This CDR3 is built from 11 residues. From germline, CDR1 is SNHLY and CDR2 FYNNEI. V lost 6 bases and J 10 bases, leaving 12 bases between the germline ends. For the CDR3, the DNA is TGTGCCAGCAGCGAGACGCGGGGAGCTTTCTTT. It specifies CASSETRGAFF.

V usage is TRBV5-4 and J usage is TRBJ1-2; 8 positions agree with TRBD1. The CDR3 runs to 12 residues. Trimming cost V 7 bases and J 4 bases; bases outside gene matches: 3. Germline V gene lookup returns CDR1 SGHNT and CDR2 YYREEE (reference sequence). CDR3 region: CASRQGSYGYTF. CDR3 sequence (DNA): TGTGCCAGCCGACAGGGGTCCTATGGCTACACCTTC.

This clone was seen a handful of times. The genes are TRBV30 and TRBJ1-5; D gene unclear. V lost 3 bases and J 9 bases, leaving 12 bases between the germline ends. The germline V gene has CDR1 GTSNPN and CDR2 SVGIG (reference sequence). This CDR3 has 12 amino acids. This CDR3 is CAWSRGLGPQHF. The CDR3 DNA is TGTGCCTGGAGCCGGGGATTAGGGCCCCAGCATTTT.

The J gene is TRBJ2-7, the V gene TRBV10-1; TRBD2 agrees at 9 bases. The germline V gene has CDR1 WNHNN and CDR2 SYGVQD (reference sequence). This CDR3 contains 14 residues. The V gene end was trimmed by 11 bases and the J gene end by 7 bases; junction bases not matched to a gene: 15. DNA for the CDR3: TGCGCCCTACCCGTTGCGGGAGGGCCGGTAGAGCAGTACTTC. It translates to CALPVAGGPVEQYF.

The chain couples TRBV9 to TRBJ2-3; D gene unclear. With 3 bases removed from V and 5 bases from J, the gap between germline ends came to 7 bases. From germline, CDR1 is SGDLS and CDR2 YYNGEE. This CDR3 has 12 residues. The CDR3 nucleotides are TGTGCCAGCAGCGAGCATCTAGATACGCAGTATTTT. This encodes CASSEHLDTQYF.

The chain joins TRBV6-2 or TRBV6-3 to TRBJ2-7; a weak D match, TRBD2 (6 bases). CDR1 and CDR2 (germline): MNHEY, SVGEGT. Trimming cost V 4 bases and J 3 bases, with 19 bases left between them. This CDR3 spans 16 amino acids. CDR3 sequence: CASSSFDRRGFYEQYF. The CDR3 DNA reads TGTGCCAGCAGTTCCTTCGATCGGCGGGGTTTCTACGAGCAGTACTTC.

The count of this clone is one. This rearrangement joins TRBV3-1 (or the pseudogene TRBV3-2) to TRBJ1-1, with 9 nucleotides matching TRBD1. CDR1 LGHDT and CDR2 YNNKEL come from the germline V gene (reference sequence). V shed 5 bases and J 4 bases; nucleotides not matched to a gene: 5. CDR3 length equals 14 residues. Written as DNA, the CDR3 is TGTGCCAGCAGCAAAGGGGACAGGGCCACTGAAGCTTTCTTT. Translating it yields CASSKGDRATEAFF.

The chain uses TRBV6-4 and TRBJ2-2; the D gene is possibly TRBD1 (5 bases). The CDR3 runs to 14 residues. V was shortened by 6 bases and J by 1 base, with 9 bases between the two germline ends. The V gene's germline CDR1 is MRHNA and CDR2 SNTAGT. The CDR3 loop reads CASRLTVNTGELFF. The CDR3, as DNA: TGTGCCAGCAGACTGACAGTGAACACCGGGGAGCTGTTTTTT.

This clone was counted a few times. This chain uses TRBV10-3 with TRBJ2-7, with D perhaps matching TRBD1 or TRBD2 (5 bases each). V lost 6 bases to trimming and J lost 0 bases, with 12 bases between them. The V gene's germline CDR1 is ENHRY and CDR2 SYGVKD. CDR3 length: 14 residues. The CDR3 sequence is CAIRGDGVSYEQYF. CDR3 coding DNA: TGTGCCATCAGGGGGGACGGAGTCTCCTACGAGCAGTACTTC.

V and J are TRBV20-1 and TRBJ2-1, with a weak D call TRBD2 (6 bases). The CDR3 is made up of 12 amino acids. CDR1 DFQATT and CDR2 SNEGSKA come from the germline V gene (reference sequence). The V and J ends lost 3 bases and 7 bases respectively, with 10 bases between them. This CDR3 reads CSASGGLNEQFF. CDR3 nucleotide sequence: TGCAGTGCTAGTGGAGGGCTGAATGAGCAGTTCTTC.